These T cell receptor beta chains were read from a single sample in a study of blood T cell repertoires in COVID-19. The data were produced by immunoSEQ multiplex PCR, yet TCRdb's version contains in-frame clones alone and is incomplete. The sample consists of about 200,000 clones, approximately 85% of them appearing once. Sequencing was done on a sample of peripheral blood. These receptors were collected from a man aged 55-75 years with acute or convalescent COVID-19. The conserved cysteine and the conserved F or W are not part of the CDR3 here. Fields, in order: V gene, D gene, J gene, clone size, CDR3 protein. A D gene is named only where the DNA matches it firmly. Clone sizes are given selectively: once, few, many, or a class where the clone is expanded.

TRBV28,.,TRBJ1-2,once,ASSYGGFTGGYT
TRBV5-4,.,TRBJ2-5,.,ASSFPGTPIQGTQY
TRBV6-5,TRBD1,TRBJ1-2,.,ASSFDRGGSYGYT
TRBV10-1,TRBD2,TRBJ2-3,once,ASSSGAGGPDTQY
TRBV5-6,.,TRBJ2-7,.,ASTSGNSYEQY
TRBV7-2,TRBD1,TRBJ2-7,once,ASSSRQGVREQY
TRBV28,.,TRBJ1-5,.,ASSLGGSNQPQH
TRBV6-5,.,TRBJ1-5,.,ASSSSLGNQPQH
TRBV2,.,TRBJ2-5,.,ASSGDSATQY
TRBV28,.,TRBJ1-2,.,ASSSPRAHGYT
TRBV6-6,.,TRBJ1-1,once,ASTYSGIRGTEAF
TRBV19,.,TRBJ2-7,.,ASRTTTASYEQY
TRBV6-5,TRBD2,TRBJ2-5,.,ASSFGGAGAETQY
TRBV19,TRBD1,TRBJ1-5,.,ASTLTGGSQH
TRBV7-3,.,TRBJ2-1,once,ASSAPLEGRNEQF
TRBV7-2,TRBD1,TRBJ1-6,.,ASSLASGTANSPLH
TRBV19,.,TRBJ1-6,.,ASSTGNSPLH
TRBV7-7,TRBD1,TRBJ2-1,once,ASSHPGQGLNEQF
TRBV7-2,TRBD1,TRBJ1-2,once,ASSTRQGRNYGYT
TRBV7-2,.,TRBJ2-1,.,ASSTRGTVYNEQF
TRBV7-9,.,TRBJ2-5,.,ASSFTRWGPRETQY
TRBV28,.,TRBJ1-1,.,ASSPTAEGANTEAF
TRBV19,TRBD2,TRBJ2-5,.,ASSSRAGEETQY
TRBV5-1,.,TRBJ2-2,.,ASSLGPLRERITGELF
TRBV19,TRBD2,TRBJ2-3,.,ASSLTTSGRGTDTQY
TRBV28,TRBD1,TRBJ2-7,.,ASSPPPGTASYEQY
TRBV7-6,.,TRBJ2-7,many,ASSSYPPGTGTFYEQY
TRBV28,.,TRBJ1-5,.,ASTAYSQGKGNQPQH
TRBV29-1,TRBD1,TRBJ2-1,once,SGTGGWEQF
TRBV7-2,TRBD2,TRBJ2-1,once,ASSFLAGSYNEQF